One and the same sample provided the 29 T cell receptor beta chains below, sequenced in a study of tumor-infiltrating lymphocytes in primary liver carcinoma. The tissue used was unsorted bulk material of about 19-30 mg. RNA and DNA were co-extracted from it with the AllPrep DNA/RNA mini kit. cDNA specific to TCR beta was made from around 450 ng of total RNA, with a constant-region primer employed for priming. Employing slightly modified ARM-PCR, three nested multiplex PCR rounds were run, and these gave rise to the TCR beta libraries. The first two PCR rounds used TRBV1-TRBV30 primers with a Cbeta primer, roughly 10 cycles each. TCRdb called the multiplex PCR reads again in MiXCR, with one record for every CDR3 protein. The sample records about 75,000 distinct CDR3 sequences, 69% being singletons. The sequenced sample consisted of tumor-adjacent normal liver tissue. These receptors were obtained from a middle-aged man with primary liver carcinoma and hepatitis B virus infection.

About this clonotype: This CDR3 fails to terminate in the conserved phenylalanine or tryptophan, so it likely reflects a read error. The rearrangement uses TRBV12-3 or TRBV12-4 and TRBJ2-1; 14 bases map to TRBD2. CDR3 length: 17 residues. V lost 6 bases and J lost 6; bases outside the gene matches: 10. The CDR3 reads CASSNSGLAGGVNEQFV. The CDR3, as DNA: TGTGCCAGCAGCAATTCCGGACTAGCGGGAGGAGTCAATGAGCAGTTCGTC.

In this sample, this clonotype turned up a few times. A single base separates this from a much larger clone, so it may be a read error. The V gene is TRBV5-1, the J gene TRBJ2-1, with D maybe TRBD2 (7 bases). Germline-derived CDR1 and CDR2 are SGHRS and YFSETQ. The CDR3 runs to 14 residues. The DNA of the CDR3 is TGCGCCAGCAGCCCCAGCGGGACATACAATGGGCAGTTCTTC. This gives the protein CASSPSGTYNGQFF.

This clonotype has more than one count but fewer than ten. This sequence joins TRBV19 and TRBJ2-1; TRBD2 agrees at 11 bases. V gave up 8 bases and J gave up 4 bases; unmatched junction bases: 7. Germline CDR1 is LNHDA and CDR2 is SQIVND (reference sequence). This CDR3 is 15 amino acids long. CDR3 sequence reads: CASSELAGEYNEQFF. The DNA of the CDR3 is TGTGCCAGTTCCGAACTAGCGGGAGAGTACAATGAGCAGTTCTTC.

Concerning this clonotype: The final CDR3 position lacks the conserved phenylalanine or tryptophan, pointing to a likely read error. The rearrangement uses TRBV4-3 and TRBJ2-7; no reliable D call. CDR3 length: 13 residues. CDR1 is LGHNA and CDR2 is YSLEER in the germline V gene. The CDR3 DNA is TGCGCCATCAGCCAAGCAGTTTCCTACGAGCAGTACTAC. Protein product: CAISQAVSYEQYY.

Regarding this clonotype: A read error may produce the germline difference seen at one junction end. This chain links TRBV10-3 with TRBJ2-1; D is perhaps TRBD2 (5 bases). The CDR3 is made up of 11 amino acids. Germline values: CDR1 ENHRY, CDR2 SYGVKD. CDR3: CAIRHDYDQFF. The DNA of the CDR3 is TGCGCCATCCGTCATGACTATGACCAGTTCTTC.

This clonotype was observed once. This sequence joins TRBV29-1 and TRBJ2-1; no firm D call. V was shortened by 8 bases and J by 8 bases, with 28 bases between the two germline ends. CDR1 and CDR2 (germline): SQVTM, ANQGSEA. This CDR3 has 16 residues. As DNA, the CDR3 is TGCAGCCTTGCCACGCTTCGGCCCTGGTCCCGTCATGAGCAGTTCTTC. It codes for CSLATLRPWSRHEQFF.

About this clonotype: The CDR3 does not end in the conserved phenylalanine or tryptophan, so this is likely a read error. The chain employs TRBV12-3 or TRBV12-4 and TRBJ1-5, with 7 bases identical to TRBD1. This CDR3 is 14 amino acids long. CDR3 loop: CVSSRQGRNQPQHL. Written as DNA, the CDR3 is TGTGTCAGCAGTCGACAGGGTCGCAATCAACCCCAGCATCTT.

On this clonotype: The junction shows a germline mismatch at one end, possibly a read error. V and J are TRBV4-1 and TRBJ2-7, with 9 positions matching TRBD2. The CDR3 covers 15 residues. The germline CDR1 and CDR2 sequences are MGHRA and YSYEKL. In nucleotides, the CDR3 is TGCACCAGCAGCCAGGGGCGGGAGGGTTCCTACGAGCAGTACTTC. This translates into CTSSQGREGSYEQYF.

In regard to this clonotype: The junction shows a germline mismatch at one end, possibly a read error. The chain links TRBV4-1 to TRBJ1-2; TRBD1 might be the D (6 bases). From germline, CDR1 is MGHRA and CDR2 YSYEKL. This CDR3 spans 14 amino acids. The CDR3 region is CASNQYRDSYGNTF. The CDR3 region has the DNA TGCGCCAGCAACCAATACAGGGACTCCTATGGCAACACCTTC.

This clonotype was detected a few times. Just one base apart from a much larger clone, this may be a read error. This chain uses TRBV30 with TRBJ2-1, with 8 positions matching TRBD2. CDR3 length: 17 amino acids. Germline V gene data show CDR1 as GTSNPN and CDR2 as SVGIG (reference sequence). CDR3 DNA: TGTGCCGGCACGGGGGGGGGTAGCGGGCGTTCCTACAATAAGCAGTTCTTC. It translates to CAGTGGGSGRSYNKQFF.

A word on this clonotype: A read error may produce the germline difference seen at one junction end. The chain joins TRBV11-2 to TRBJ2-5, with D possibly matching TRBD1 (5 bases). Germline loops: CDR1 SGHAT, CDR2 FQNNGV. The CDR3 extends over 15 amino acids. CDR3 DNA: TGTGTCAGCAGCGTCTCAGGGCCCCCACGGGAGACCCAGTACTTC. This encodes CVSSVSGPPRETQYF.

The V gene is TRBV6-5, the J gene TRBJ2-7; a possible D gene is TRBD2 (6 bases). V lost 5 bases and J 4 bases, leaving 15 bases between the germline ends. The CDR3 loop spans 14 amino acids. Per germline, CDR1 MNHEY and CDR2 SVGAGI. CDR3: CASSLLEGLYEQYF. The CDR3 DNA follows: TGTGCCAGCAGTCTGCTGGAGGGCCTGTACGAGCAGTACTTC.

The chain employs TRBV13 and TRBJ2-2, with 8 bases matching TRBD2. The germline V gene has CDR1 PRHDT and CDR2 FYEKMQ (reference sequence). V dropped 1 base and J dropped 14; count of bases not matched to a gene: 15. The CDR3 consists of 16 residues. CDR3 nucleotide sequence: TGTGCCAGCAGCTTAGCGCGGGAGGTTTACACCGGGGGCCTGTTTTTT. Translating it yields CASSLAREVYTGGLFF.

This clonotype was observed a few times. This chain connects TRBV5-6 to TRBJ2-7, with 7 bases that match TRBD1. J gave up 0 bases and V 7 bases, and 22 bases lay outside the gene matches. The CDR3 consists of 19 residues. Germline-derived CDR1 and CDR2 are SGHDT and YYEEEE. In DNA form, the CDR3 reads TGTGCCAGCGGCGTCACAGGGGCCCGCGAGGGGCAGAACTCCTACGAGCAGTACTTC. It yields the protein CASGVTGAREGQNSYEQYF.

A few counts support this clonotype. The genes are TRBV12-3 or TRBV12-4 and TRBJ2-1, with 8 bases aligning to TRBD2. Trimming removed 3 bases from V and 6 bases from J; junction bases left unmatched: 4. This CDR3 region has 14 residues. CDR3 protein: CASSFREGPNEQFF. The CDR3 nucleotides are TGTGCCAGCAGTTTTCGGGAGGGGCCCAATGAGCAGTTCTTC.

To note about this clonotype: This may be a read error: a much more frequent sequence differs by one nucleotide. The chain recombines TRBV28 with TRBJ1-6; no clear D. CDR1 and CDR2 from the germline V gene are MDHEN and SYDVKM. The length of the CDR3 is 13 residues. CDR3 region: CACSPLFNSPLHF. DNA for the CDR3: TGTGCCTGCAGTCCCTTATTCAATTCACCCCTCCACTTT.

This clonotype was detected many times. The chain links TRBV28 to TRBJ1-5, with 10 bases that match TRBD1. Per the germline V gene, CDR1 is MDHEN and CDR2 is SYDVKM. This CDR3 has 15 amino acids. V shed 6 bases, J shed 4 bases, and the junction held 6 bases outside the gene matches. CDR3 DNA sequence: TGTGCCAGCAGCCTCTGGACAGGGGGGAATCAGCCCCAGCATTTT. Translation: CASSLWTGGNQPQHF.

The chain has TRBV29-1 and TRBJ2-1; 9 positions match TRBD2. CDR3 length: 16 residues. Germline CDR1 is SQVTM and CDR2 is ANQGSEA. CDR3 sequence (DNA): TGCAGTGTGCTATCAACCATAGCGGGAGAATACAATGAGCAGTTCTTC. This sequence encodes CSVLSTIAGEYNEQFF.

This rearrangement joins TRBV6-1 to TRBJ2-3; D is possibly TRBD1 (5 bases). This CDR3 region has 13 residues. Germline lookup yields CDR1 MNHNS and CDR2 SASEGT. The V end was cut by 6 bases, the J end by 6 bases, with 13 bases between. The CDR3 reads CASRGEELDTQYF. In DNA, the CDR3 is TGTGCCAGCAGAGGGGAAGAGTTGGATACGCAGTATTTT.

Of note for this clonotype: At one end, the junction sequence differs from germline, possibly due to a read error. V gene TRBV11-3 combines with J gene TRBJ2-3, with D perhaps TRBD1 or TRBD2 (5 bases each). CDR3 length: 15 residues. The germline V gene encodes CDR1 SGHNT and CDR2 YENEEA. The chain's CDR3 is CASSPGAGFTDTQYF. CDR3 coding DNA: TGTGCAAGCAGTCCCGGGGCAGGGTTCACAGATACGCAGTATTTT.

About this clonotype itself: A read error may account for a junction end that differs from germline. The gene calls are TRBV4-2 and TRBJ2-2, with 8 nucleotides matching TRBD2. This CDR3 contains 18 residues. Looked up from germline, CDR1 is LGHNA and CDR2 is YNFKEQ. CDR3 sequence: CASSQGTSRSLNPGGLFF. CDR3 coding DNA: TGTGCCAGCAGCCAAGGGACTAGCAGGAGTCTAAATCCCGGGGGGCTGTTTTTT.

Ten or more counts support this clonotype. The V gene is TRBV10-2, the J gene TRBJ2-5; either TRBD1 or TRBD2 may fit D (5 bases each). Germline lookup yields CDR1 WSHSY and CDR2 SAAADI. V dropped 8 bases and J dropped 4 bases, with 11 bases sitting between them. This CDR3 region has 12 residues. CDR3 nucleotides: TGCGCCAGCGGGACGTCCCTAGAGACCCAGTACTTC. Its translation: CASGTSLETQYF.

Details on this clonotype: A junction boundary mismatches the germline segment, possibly from a read error. This chain uses TRBV6-1 with TRBJ2-5; 9 bases match TRBD2. Germline assignment: CDR1 MNHNS and CDR2 SASEGT. The CDR3 runs to 13 residues. In DNA form, the CDR3 reads TGTGTCAGCATTGAAGGCGGGAGGGGGGCCCAGTACTTC. It is translated as CVSIEGGRGAQYF.

About this clonotype: One end of the junction does not line up with germline, which may come from a read error. This CDR3 is CIVIENIEAFF. Here the CDR3 DNA reads TGCATCGTTATCGAGAACATTGAAGCTTTCTTT. This chain joins TRBV29-1 and TRBJ1-1, with D unclear. This CDR3 comprises 11 residues. Germline lookup yields CDR1 SQVTM and CDR2 ANQGSEA.

Worth noting for this clonotype: Compared with germline, one end of the junction differs, possibly owing to a read error. The V call is TRBV6-1, the J call TRBJ2-6; D might be TRBD1 or TRBD2, each matching 5 bases. Germline loops: CDR1 MNHNS, CDR2 SASEGT. The CDR3 length is 15 residues. CDR3: CASIGTVDGANALTF. The DNA for the CDR3 is TGTGCCAGCATTGGGACGGTCGATGGGGCCAACGCCCTGACTTTC.

The J gene is TRBJ2-7, the V gene TRBV18, with 9 bases aligning to TRBD1. Germline lookup yields CDR1 KGHSH and CDR2 LQKENI. The CDR3 runs 15 residues. Trimming cost V 3 bases and J 2 bases; bases outside gene matches: 5. CDR3 nucleotide sequence: TGTGCCAGCTCACCCGGGACAGGGCTAGCCTACGAGCAGTACTTC. Translated, it gives CASSPGTGLAYEQYF.

Of note for this clonotype: A junction end diverges from the germline sequence, so it may reflect a read error. This chain uses TRBV7-8 with TRBJ2-1; 11 positions agree with TRBD2. Germline assignment: CDR1 SGHVS and CDR2 FQNEAQ. The CDR3 is made up of 17 amino acids. For the CDR3, the DNA is TGTGCCAGCTCTGCTAGCGGGAGGTTTGGCTCCTACAGTGAGCAGTTCTTC. This codes for CASSASGRFGSYSEQFF.

Concerning this clonotype: One end of the junction varies from germline; a read error may be responsible. The chain joins TRBV12-3 or TRBV12-4 to TRBJ2-1; a weak D match, TRBD2 (5 bases). CDR3 length: 11 amino acids. The CDR3 spells CASSPGIEQSF. The CDR3 region has the DNA TGTGCGAGCAGTCCCGGGATAGAGCAGTCATTC.

Points on this clonotype: This clone may be a read error of a much larger clone one base away. The chain is built from TRBV28 and TRBJ2-7; D gene uncertain. The CDR3 is 16 residues long. Trimming cost V 9 bases and J 1 base, with 22 bases left between them. Germline V CDR1 and CDR2: MDHEN, SYDVKM. CDR3 in amino acids: CASRTPFQSRSYEQYF. The CDR3 DNA sequence: TGTGCCAGTAGGACGCCCTTCCAGAGTCGTTCCTACGAGCAGTACTTC.